This T cell receptor (beta chain) derives from a study of cytomegalovirus exposure and HLA in healthy donors. Study-wide findings and caveats: Sequencing artifact likely explains a cluster of highly shared sequence variants. V- and J-gene trimming of TCR beta was linked (in a later analysis) to a missense DCLRE1C variant.

Though nominally healthy at sampling, donors likely had unrecorded immune exposures. The V end lost 4 bases, the J end lost 4 bases, and 17 bases lay between the germline ends. Per germline, CDR1 MGHDK and CDR2 SYGVNS. This CDR3 spans 16 amino acids. In the case of this clone: Its antigen is undetermined.

The PCR used 60 Vbeta and 13 Jbeta primers. Libraries were prepared by immunoSEQ multiplex PCR; TCRdb keeps only in-frame clonotypes and omits some of them. The table includes roughly 120,000 clones, approximately 70% detected once. The receptor was isolated from a man younger than 45 in good health and CMV-seropositive. The sample consisted of PBMCs. The rearrangement uses TRBV25-1 and TRBJ1-3; TRBD1 might be the D (5 bases). The DNA of the CDR3 is TGTGCCAGCAGTGCCAATCAGGGCATCAAAGGAAACACCATATATTTT. Its protein product is CASSANQGIKGNTIYF.